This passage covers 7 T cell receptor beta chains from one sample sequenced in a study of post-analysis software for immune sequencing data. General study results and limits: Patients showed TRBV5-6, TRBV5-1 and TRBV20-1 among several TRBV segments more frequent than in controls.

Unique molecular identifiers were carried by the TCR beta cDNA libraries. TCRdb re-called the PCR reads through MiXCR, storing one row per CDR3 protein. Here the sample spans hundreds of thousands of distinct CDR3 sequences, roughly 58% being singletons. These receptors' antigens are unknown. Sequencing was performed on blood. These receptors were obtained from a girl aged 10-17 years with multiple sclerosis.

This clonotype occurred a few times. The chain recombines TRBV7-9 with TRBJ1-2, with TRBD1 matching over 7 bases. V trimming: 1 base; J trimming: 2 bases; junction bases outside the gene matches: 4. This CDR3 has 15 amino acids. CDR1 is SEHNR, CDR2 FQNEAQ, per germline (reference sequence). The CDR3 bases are TGTGCCAGCAGCTTAGTCCCGACAGGGAACTATGGCTACACCTTC. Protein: CASSLVPTGNYGYTF.

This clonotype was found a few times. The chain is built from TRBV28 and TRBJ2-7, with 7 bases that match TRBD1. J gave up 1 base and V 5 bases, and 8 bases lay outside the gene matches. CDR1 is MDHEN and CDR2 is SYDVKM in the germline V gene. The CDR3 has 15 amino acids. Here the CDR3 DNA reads TGTGCCAGCAGTCCGACAGGGAAATTTTCCTACGAGCAGTACTTC. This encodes CASSPTGKFSYEQYF.

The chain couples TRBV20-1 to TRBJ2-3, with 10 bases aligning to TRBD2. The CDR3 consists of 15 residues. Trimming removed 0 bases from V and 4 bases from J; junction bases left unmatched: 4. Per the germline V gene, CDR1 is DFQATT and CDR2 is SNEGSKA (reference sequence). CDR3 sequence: CSARDGSGRADTQYF. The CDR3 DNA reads TGCAGTGCTAGAGACGGAAGCGGGAGGGCAGATACGCAGTATTTT.

The CDR3 DNA reads as TGCAGTGCTAGAGATTTTAGCGTATCCTCGCCGAATGAGCAGTTCTTC. Its translation: CSARDFSVSSPNEQFF. The chain links TRBV20-1 to TRBJ2-1, with D possibly TRBD2 on 5 matching bases. The germline CDR1 and CDR2 sequences are DFQATT and SNEGSKA (reference sequence). The V gene lost 0 bases and the J gene lost 7 bases, with 19 bases spanning the gap. This CDR3 is built from 16 residues.

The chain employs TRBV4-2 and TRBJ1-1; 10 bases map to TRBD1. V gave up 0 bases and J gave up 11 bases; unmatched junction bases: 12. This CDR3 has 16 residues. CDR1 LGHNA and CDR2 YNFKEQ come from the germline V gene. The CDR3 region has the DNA TGTGCCAGCAGCCAAGATGGGACAGGGGCTTTGGTAGTGGCTTTCTTT. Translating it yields CASSQDGTGALVVAFF.

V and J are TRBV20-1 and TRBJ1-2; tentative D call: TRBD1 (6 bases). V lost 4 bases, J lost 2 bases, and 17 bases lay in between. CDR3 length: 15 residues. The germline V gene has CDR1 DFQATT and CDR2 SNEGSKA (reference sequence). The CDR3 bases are TGCAGTGCTACGGACAGAGCCAAAATCAACTATGGCTACACCTTC. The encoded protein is CSATDRAKINYGYTF.

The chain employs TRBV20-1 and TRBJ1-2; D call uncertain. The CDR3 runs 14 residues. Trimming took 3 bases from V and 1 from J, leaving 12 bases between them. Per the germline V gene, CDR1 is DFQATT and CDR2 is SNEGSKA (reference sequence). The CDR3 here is CSASLPVVNYGYTF. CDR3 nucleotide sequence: TGCAGTGCTAGTTTACCAGTAGTTAACTATGGCTACACCTTC.